This record covers a single T cell receptor beta chain. Its target is unknown. The entry originates in a study of T cell responses to AZD1222 COVID-19 vaccine. The wider study: Both about-4-week and about-12-week second-dose recipients were combined.

The CDR3 contains 14 residues. V was trimmed by 6 bases and J by 1 base, leaving 9 bases between them. Germline V gene sequence: CDR1 SGHTA, CDR2 FQGTGA. Findings of the study overall: An increase in Spike-specific TCR breadth and depth was observed after two AZD1222 doses. In the spike-specific TCR repertoire, nearly half reportedly target unmutated variant regions.

Clones were sequenced by immunoSEQ multiplex PCR, and TCRdb holds only the in-frame ones, with some missing. The table records about 99,000 clones, 70% to 90% of them present only once. The receptor's source is an adult in good health. V and J are TRBV7-3 and TRBJ2-2; D is possibly TRBD2 (6 bases). The sequenced sample was peripheral blood, obtained on day 0 of AZD1222 vaccination. For the CDR3, the DNA is TGTGCCAGCAGTCGGGACTTGAACACCGGGGAGCTGTTTTTT. Translating it yields CASSRDLNTGELFF.